The following is a TCR beta chain sequence with its context. This clone's antigen is unknown. Base qualities are not at hand, and no much larger clone is one base apart. Cut back by 4 bases and 4 bases, the V and J ends lie 20 bases apart. From the cysteine through the phenylalanine, the CDR3 covers 16 amino acids. Only CDR3 DNA remains: 48 bases, in frame from the first base. Via the germline V gene, CDR1 is SGDLS and CDR2 YYNGEE. The sample belongs to a study of cytomegalovirus exposure and HLA in healthy donors (dated by TCRdb to about 2017). General notes on the study: An earlier analysis of 550 to 700 of the donors reported about 250 Gb of sequence data and roughly 100 million unique TCR beta sequences from 150 million to 200 million T cells. In the later analysis, no new phenotypic data were used to find candidate immune exposures; instead, reliance was placed on TCR beta sequences and their occurrence across donors. A separate validation cohort of roughly 120 different subjects was used in addition to the approximately 700-subject first cohort. Roughly five DR-DQ haplotypes were handled as single units for association and clustering because linkage in the cohort was strong. Donor age, sex, ethnicity and CMV serostatus were compiled together with the repertoire data. The T cell repertoires of roughly 660 subjects were profiled by immunosequencing and related to cytomegalovirus serostatus. The number of typed donors differed by locus: 629-630 for A, B, C, DRB1 and DQB1; 500 to 550 for DQA1; about 600 for DPA1; and approximately 450 for DPB1. HLA typing included class I and class II loci at four-digit resolution. An early release that covered roughly 600 HLA-typed donors contained around 300 gigabases of sequencing data and roughly 84 million unique TCR sequences. Every discovery cohort repertoire had been produced on one sequencing platform. Across 300 to 500 genotyped donors of the cohort, an average of about 200,000 unique TCR beta nucleotide sequences per donor were sequenced, and roughly 18% of those sequences were non-productive. An earlier analysis of 587 of the donors applied high-throughput TCR beta sequencing to assess whether each TCR beta V gene segment acted as functional or pseudogenic. Of the 300 to 500 genotyped donors, roughly 80% were placed in the genetic ancestry cluster associated with self-reported Caucasian donors. In a later genetic analysis, genome-wide SNP genotypes for about 55% of the 666 donors were used, and that subset was treated as a discovery cohort. A later analysis re-analyzed previously published TCR beta repertoires from roughly 630 donors and added high-resolution HLA genotyping to study TCR occurrence patterns. High-throughput TCR immunosequencing, statistical association of individual TCRs with disease status, and machine learning were combined to predict cytomegalovirus infection status. The aim of the study was to test whether cataloging public T cell receptors could identify signatures of past pathogen exposure.

The research as a whole found: A later analysis found that TCR association rates varied across HLA loci, with DRB1 alleles showing the most associated TCRs and HLA-C alleles the fewest. A further reported finding was that TCR beta sequences accurately predicted the HLA-A and HLA-B alleles for most subjects in the first cohort. Roughly uniform sequencing depth across donors was assumed in presence/absence analyses, although this assumption may not hold. The study gave a list of about 170 TCR beta chains associated with cytomegalovirus. A later genetic analysis associated a missense DCLRE1C variant with V-gene and J-gene trimming of TCR beta chains, and an independent cohort replicated the association. The 87-base-pair reads could not distinguish some IMGT-functional V segments, including TRBV6-2 and TRBV6-3, so those segments were excluded. In vitro tests confirmed that a few of the cytomegalovirus-associated TCR beta chains recognize cytomegalovirus antigens. Most TCR sequences were seen in very few donors, while some public TCRs were found in many individuals. Compared with equally common non-associated chains, HLA-associated TCR beta chains in a later analysis were more clonally expanded and had lower generation probabilities. The classifier was reported to diagnose cytomegalovirus status with high specificity and sensitivity in both the original and validation cohorts. When HLA alleles, especially DR and DQ, strongly co-occurred, attributing TCR associations to individual alleles was difficult. Because counts were too low, about 18 rarely observed V segments, including chromosome 9 orphons, were excluded from the earlier analysis of a few hundred of the donors. According to a later analysis, most CMV-associated TCR beta chains appeared to be HLA-restricted, and the HLA associations seemed to be driven largely by CMV exposure. It was suggested by the authors that the approach could potentially be generalized to other disease states and immunological phenotypes. CMV serostatus was the only immune exposure information available for the cohort. An earlier analysis of approximately 600 of the donors showed that most TCR beta V segments appeared in productive rearrangements either about 87% or about 30% of the time, which broadly matched IMGT annotations. In a later analysis, 16,951 TCR beta sequences were associated with specific HLA alleles at a false discovery rate of 0.05. Compared with the roughly 670-donor mean, donors in an Asian-associated ancestry cluster had fewer N-insertions in productive TCRs, according to a later genetic analysis. Because some donors lacked HLA typing at each locus, the association tests relied only on the typed subset. In this cohort, only TCR beta chains were sequenced, and detectable features were limited by the absence of alpha or paired-chain data. Linkage disequilibrium might explain the correlated functional status among segregating V segments, but an unknown experimental factor could not be excluded. In a later analysis, several top co-occurrence clusters were reported to appear linked to parvovirus B19, influenza, CMV and Epstein-Barr virus. A cluster of highly shared sequence variants was judged likely to be a technical artifact of the sequencing pipeline.

The library was obtained by the immunoSEQ multiplex PCR assay. A mixture of 60 forward primers for TCR Vbeta segments and 13 reverse primers for TCR Jbeta segments was used in the multiplex PCR. The CDR3 region of rearranged TCR beta genes was amplified from genomic DNA by a multiplex PCR assay. The amplified TCR beta libraries were sequenced on the Illumina HiSeq System as 87-base-pair reads. In the original analysis: A later analysis counted approximately 76 million unique TCR beta chains across the 600 to 850 repertoires, and around 12 million of these chains were shared by at least two donors. Raw reads were error-corrected and collapsed into unique sequences by a nearest-neighbor algorithm in which closely related sequences were merged to remove PCR and sequencing errors. To assign V, D and J gene segments, CDR3 sequences were aligned to IMGT reference sequences. For a sequence to be retained, a match of at least six nucleotides to both a V gene segment and a J gene segment was required. A rearrangement was called productive if the CDR3 had no stop codons and remained in frame with V and J, and every other rearrangement was called non-productive. CDR3 was defined by IMGT convention, running from the second conserved V-encoded cysteine to the conserved J-encoded phenylalanine. In an earlier analysis of more than 550 of the donors, sequences lacking an unambiguous match to a single V gene segment were excluded. In an earlier analysis of approximately 500 of the donors, a V segment was called functional when productive rearrangements were above 56.7%, and segregating when the standard deviation between donors exceeded 5%. A statistical classification framework was built for diagnosing cytomegalovirus status from the catalog of TCR beta chain sequences. In a later analysis, TCR nucleotide sequences were compared against IMGT/GENE-DB human TR gene sequences so that V and J genes could be assigned. Using the TCRdist pipeline, a later analysis assigned CDR3 sequences along with most-parsimonious VDJ recombination scenarios. In a later analysis, each TCR beta chain was defined by its CDR3 amino acid sequence together with its V-gene family, and reads without a unique V-gene family were excluded. To address suspected cross-contamination and a sequencing artifact, a later analysis removed several hundred highly shared, low-generation-probability nucleotide sequences. A later analysis calculated a clonal expansion index for each public chain from normalized within-repertoire ranks of inferred template counts. In a later analysis, generation probabilities were computed using a VDJ recombination model fitted to out-of-frame rearrangements, and the results were checked against IGoR. In a later analysis, hypergeometric tests were used to score TCR-TCR, TCR-HLA and TCR-CMV co-occurrence, with a repertoire-size bias correction applied to TCR pairs. False discovery rates were estimated in a later analysis by permuting HLA or CMV assignments 20 times. In a later analysis, co-occurring TCRs were grouped using DBSCAN, and TCRdist sequence similarity was added for clustering within HLA-allele-positive subsets. Repertoires with fewer than 30,000 or more than 120,000 public chains, plus five repertoires with anomalous nucleotide sharing, were excluded from co-occurrence clustering. TCRdb carries this immuneACCESS record with in-frame sequences only. Its versions omit some clonotypes, under half of them owing to an unresolved V gene in the studies checked, with the rest unexplained. V, J and clone size reflect that table, while D and trimming were determined from the DNA. This sample holds about 76,000 clones; 55% to 85% were observed only once. Roughly 11% of the sample is in the top ten clones.

The cohort consisted of hundreds of healthy bone marrow donors. Cohort members were all nominally healthy when sampled, although unrecorded immune exposures were likely present. The donor was CMV seropositive and was included in the group of 270 or so seropositive cohort members. A peripheral blood sample was provided by each donor, and peripheral blood mononuclear cells were used for TCR beta sequencing. The Qiagen DNeasy Blood Extraction Kit was used to extract genomic DNA from the blood cell samples. Source material: PBMCs. The chain is assembled from TRBV9 and TRBJ1-2; the D segment could be TRBD1, given 5 matching bases. This receptor was identified in a middle-aged woman in good health and CMV-seropositive. The CDR3 protein sequence reads: CASSSRPRDYAYGYTF. The DNA reads TGTGCCAGCAGCTCGCGACCCAGGGATTATGCCTATGGCTACACCTTC.